A selection of T cell receptor beta chains follows, all from one sample in a study of blood T cell repertoires in COVID-19. Data came from immunoSEQ multiplex PCR; TCRdb stores just in-frame clones and leaves some out. The top ten clones hold approximately 0.64% of a sample with 180,000 or so clones, around 90% of them seen once. The sequenced sample was peripheral blood. The receptor source for this set is a middle-aged man with acute or convalescent COVID-19. CDR3s include the opening cysteine and the closing phenylalanine or tryptophan. The D gene is left open where the match is weak. The listing skips clone size in some rows; elsewhere it reads once, few, many or a size class.

J gene	clone size	D gene	V gene	CDR3 DNA	CDR3 protein
TRBJ2-5	once	TRBD2	TRBV28	TGTGCCAGCAGCCTAGACGGAGCGGGGAGGGAGACCCAGTACTTC	CASSLDGAGRETQYF
TRBJ2-4	-	TRBD2	TRBV18	TGTGCCAGCTCACCACTAGCGGGAGAAAACATTCAGTACTTC	CASSPLAGENIQYF
TRBJ2-7	-	TRBD1	TRBV7-9	TGTGCCAGCAGCCTCGGGACAGCTTACGAGCAGTACTTC	CASSLGTAYEQYF
TRBJ2-2	-	-	TRBV27	TGTGCCAGCAGACAGGGCAACACCGGGGAGCTGTTTTTT	CASRQGNTGELFF
TRBJ1-1	-	-	TRBV3-1/TRBV3-2	TGTGCCAGCAGCTTTACAGTTGCGAACACTGAAGCTTTCTTT	CASSFTVANTEAFF
TRBJ2-1	-	-	TRBV20-1	TGCAGTGCTAGTGTCCGACAGGCTTACAATGAGCAGTTCTTC	CSASVRQAYNEQFF
TRBJ1-1	-	-	TRBV24-1	TGTGCCACCGAGGGGGGGGTCCCTACTGAAGCTTTCTTT	CATEGGVPTEAFF
TRBJ2-2	-	-	TRBV5-1	TGCGCCAGCAGCCCACAGGGTCCGAACACCGGGGAGCTGTTTTTT	CASSPQGPNTGELFF
TRBJ1-2	-	-	TRBV3-1/TRBV3-2	TGTGCCAGCAGCCAACGGGGATCAGCTAGTGGCTACACCTTC	CASSQRGSASGYTF
TRBJ2-2	-	-	TRBV6-5	TGTGCCAGCAGCCAGGTAGATGGTCCCGGGGAGCTGTTTTTT	CASSQVDGPGELFF
TRBJ2-3	-	-	TRBV7-2	TGTGCCAGCAGCATTCGGGGGGCGGTTGCGGATACGCAGTATTTT	CASSIRGAVADTQYF
TRBJ1-1	-	-	TRBV28	TGTGCCAGCAATTCCCCAGGGTTGAACACTGAAGCTTTCTTT	CASNSPGLNTEAFF
TRBJ1-1	-	-	TRBV18	TGTGCCAGCTCACGCGGCGGGTCTAACACTGAAGCTTTCTTT	CASSRGGSNTEAFF
TRBJ1-5	-	-	TRBV30	TGTGCCTGGAGTTCCTCGAGGATGCAGCCCCAGCATTTT	CAWSSSRMQPQHF
TRBJ1-2	-	-	TRBV30	TGTGCCTGGAGTCGGCAGGGGAGTATCTATGGCTACACCTTC	CAWSRQGSIYGYTF
TRBJ1-2	-	TRBD1	TRBV5-6	TGTGCCAGCAGCTTGGGACAGGGTGTTAGCTACACCTTC	CASSLGQGVSYTF
TRBJ1-2	-	-	TRBV28	TGTGCCAGCAGCCCAGGGGCCCCGGGTACCTTC	CASSPGAPGTF
TRBJ1-1	-	-	TRBV14	TGTGCCAGCAGCCAAGCCCGTGGTTGGGAGTTAAGCACTGAAGCTTTCTTT	CASSQARGWELSTEAFF
TRBJ1-6	-	-	TRBV30	TGTGCCTGGAGTGTGGAGCGGTATAATTCACCCCTCCACTTT	CAWSVERYNSPLHF
TRBJ2-3	-	-	TRBV27	TGTGCCAGCAGTTTATGGGCCCCCGGTGCCGCAGATACGCAGTATTTT	CASSLWAPGAADTQYF
TRBJ2-7	-	-	TRBV11-3	TGTGCCAGCAGCTTATCCGCGGACAGCTACGAGCAGTACTTC	CASSLSADSYEQYF
TRBJ2-7	-	-	TRBV19	TGTGCCACTAGACAGGGAGGGCCCGAGCAGTACTTC	CATRQGGPEQYF
TRBJ2-2	once	TRBD2	TRBV11-2	TGTGCCAGCACCCCCGGGAGCGGGAGGCTTAACACCGGGGAGCTGTTTTTT	CASTPGSGRLNTGELFF
TRBJ2-2	few	TRBD2	TRBV27	TGTGCCAGCAGTTCGTTTAGCGGGAGGTCGGCCGGGGAGCTGTTTTTT	CASSSFSGRSAGELFF
TRBJ2-7	-	-	TRBV20-1	TGCAGTGCTAGTCCGGCAGGCCCCATCTACGAGCAGTACTTC	CSASPAGPIYEQYF
TRBJ2-1	-	-	TRBV28	TGTGCCAGCACCCCAGGGGGGTTCCCCAATGAGCAGTTCTTC	CASTPGGFPNEQFF
TRBJ2-3	-	TRBD1	TRBV9	TGTGCCAGCAGCTCCTCCACCGGGACAGGACTTTGGGATACGCAGTATTTT	CASSSSTGTGLWDTQYF
TRBJ2-5	-	-	TRBV9	TGTGCCAGCAGCGTAGAGGGGGGGCTCGGGGAGACCCAGTACTTC	CASSVEGGLGETQYF
TRBJ2-5	-	-	TRBV7-2	TGTGCCAGCAGCTTATTCGGCGGAAATCAAGAGACCCAGTACTTC	CASSLFGGNQETQYF
TRBJ2-1	-	TRBD2	TRBV5-1	TGCGCCAGCAGTACAGGGACTAGCGGGAGGGCCGAGCAGTTCTTC	CASSTGTSGRAEQFF
TRBJ1-1	-	-	TRBV12-3/TRBV12-4	TGTGCCAGCAGTTTAGGAGGGAACACTGAAGCTTTCTTT	CASSLGGNTEAFF
TRBJ1-2	-	TRBD1	TRBV28	TGTGCCAGCAGCTCTCCGACAGGGGCTAACTATGGCTACACCTTC	CASSSPTGANYGYTF
TRBJ1-1	-	-	TRBV28	TGTGCCAGCAGTTTTCCGAGCACTGAAGCTTTCTTT	CASSFPSTEAFF
TRBJ2-5	-	TRBD1	TRBV4-3	TGCGCCAGCAGCCTGGGGACAGGGCTCCAAGAGACCCAGTACTTC	CASSLGTGLQETQYF
TRBJ2-7	-	-	TRBV28	TGTGCCAGCAGCTCTATCTACGAGCAGTACTTC	CASSSIYEQYF
TRBJ2-1	-	TRBD2	TRBV4-2	TGTGCCAGCAGCCAAGAGGGGCTAGCGGGAACCTACAATGAGCAGTTCTTC	CASSQEGLAGTYNEQFF
TRBJ1-2	-	-	TRBV5-1	TGCGCCAGCAGCACTACAGGGAACTATGGCTACACCTTC	CASSTTGNYGYTF
TRBJ2-2	few	TRBD2	TRBV4-1	TGCGCCAGCAGCCAAGACGGACTAGCGGGACGGGAGCTGTTTTTT	CASSQDGLAGRELFF
TRBJ2-7	once	-	TRBV6-5	TGTGCCAGCAGACCTTACCGGGCGGGTGAGCAGTACTTC	CASRPYRAGEQYF
TRBJ2-7	-	TRBD1	TRBV19	TGTGCCAGTAGTATGGGTCCCGGGACAGGCACCGGTTCCTACGAGCAGTACTTC	CASSMGPGTGTGSYEQYF
TRBJ2-2	-	-	TRBV2	TGTGCCAGCAGTGACGGGAGAGAGACCGGGGAGCTGTTTTTT	CASSDGRETGELFF
TRBJ1-5	-	-	TRBV7-2	TGTGCCAGCAGCTTAGGGGGGGGGAATAGCAATCAGCCCCAGCATTTT	CASSLGGGNSNQPQHF
TRBJ1-6	-	-	TRBV5-6	TGTGCCAGCAGCACCAGGGCGGTTGGTAATTCACCCCTCCACTTT	CASSTRAVGNSPLHF
TRBJ2-1	-	-	TRBV4-1	TGCGCCAGCAGCCAAGGGCCCCCTCCCAGGAATGAGCAGTTCTTC	CASSQGPPPRNEQFF
TRBJ1-2	-	TRBD1	TRBV10-3	TGTGCCATCAGTGAGCAACAGGGGGCCGGTGGCTACACCTTC	CAISEQQGAGGYTF
TRBJ2-3	-	TRBD2	TRBV2	TGTGCCAGCAGTGGGGGCATAGGACTAGCTCTCTGGGTGGATACGCAGTATTTT	CASSGGIGLALWVDTQYF
TRBJ2-2	-	-	TRBV29-1	TGCAGCGTCCTGGCTTCCTCAGGTCACGGGGAGCTGTTTTTT	CSVLASSGHGELFF
TRBJ2-1	-	TRBD2	TRBV9	TGTGCCAGCAGCGTAGGACTAGCGGACTACAATGAGCAGTTCTTC	CASSVGLADYNEQFF
TRBJ2-2	-	TRBD1	TRBV6-5	TGTGCCACTTTGAGACAGGGTCGGACCGGGGAGCTGTTTTTT	CATLRQGRTGELFF
TRBJ1-1	-	-	TRBV2	TGTGCCAGCAGTAGACAGCGAAACACTGAAGCTTTCTTT	CASSRQRNTEAFF
TRBJ1-4	-	TRBD1	TRBV15	TGTGCCACCAGCAGAGATCCGGCGCAGGGGGCGATAAATGAAAAACTGTTTTTT	CATSRDPAQGAINEKLFF
TRBJ2-5	-	-	TRBV2	TGTGCCAGCAGTGAAACGGAGGGCCAAGAGACCCAGTACTTC	CASSETEGQETQYF
TRBJ2-4	-	-	TRBV11-3	TGTGCCAGCAGCCCACCGGACAGCGACATTCAGTACTTC	CASSPPDSDIQYF
TRBJ2-1	-	-	TRBV10-3	TGTGCCATCAGTGAGTCTATGGGAGTAGGAGACAATGAGCAGTTCTTC	CAISESMGVGDNEQFF
TRBJ2-6	-	TRBD1	TRBV9	TGTGCCAGCAGCGCCCAGGGACAGGGGGCATCTGGGGCCAACGTCCTGACTTTC	CASSAQGQGASGANVLTF
TRBJ1-1	once	-	TRBV10-2	TGCGCCAGCGGGGCCAGGGAGAACACTGAAGCTTTCTTT	CASGARENTEAFF
TRBJ1-5	few	-	TRBV6-2/TRBV6-3	TGTGCCAGCAGTAGATCCGGGACACCTCCACCACCGAATCAGCCCCAGCATTTT	CASSRSGTPPPPNQPQHF
TRBJ1-2	-	-	TRBV7-2	TGTGCCAGCAGCTTAGAGTGGGCCTATGGCTACACCTTC	CASSLEWAYGYTF
TRBJ2-1	-	TRBD2	TRBV5-4	TGTGCCAGCTCCTTTGGGGGGGGGAGCTCCTACAATGAGCAGTTCTTC	CASSFGGGSSYNEQFF
TRBJ2-1	-	TRBD2	TRBV7-2	TGTGCCAGCAGCTTAGGGACTAGCGGGGGGGCCGCCTACAATGAGCAGTTCTTC	CASSLGTSGGAAYNEQFF